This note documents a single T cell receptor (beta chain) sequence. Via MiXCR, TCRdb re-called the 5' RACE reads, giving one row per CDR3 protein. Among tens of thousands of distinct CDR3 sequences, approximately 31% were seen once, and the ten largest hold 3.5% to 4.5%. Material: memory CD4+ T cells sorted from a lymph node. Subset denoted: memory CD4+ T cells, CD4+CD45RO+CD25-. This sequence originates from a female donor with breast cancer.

The CDR3 reads CAISPSGDLQETQYF. Written as DNA, the CDR3 is TGTGCCATCAGCCCTAGCGGGGATCTCCAAGAGACCCAGTACTTC. The V call is TRBV10-3, the J call TRBJ2-5; 9 positions agree with TRBD2. V trimming: 6 bases; J trimming: 1 base; junction bases outside the gene matches: 6. The CDR3 length is 15 residues. The germline CDR1 and CDR2 sequences are ENHRY and SYGVKD.